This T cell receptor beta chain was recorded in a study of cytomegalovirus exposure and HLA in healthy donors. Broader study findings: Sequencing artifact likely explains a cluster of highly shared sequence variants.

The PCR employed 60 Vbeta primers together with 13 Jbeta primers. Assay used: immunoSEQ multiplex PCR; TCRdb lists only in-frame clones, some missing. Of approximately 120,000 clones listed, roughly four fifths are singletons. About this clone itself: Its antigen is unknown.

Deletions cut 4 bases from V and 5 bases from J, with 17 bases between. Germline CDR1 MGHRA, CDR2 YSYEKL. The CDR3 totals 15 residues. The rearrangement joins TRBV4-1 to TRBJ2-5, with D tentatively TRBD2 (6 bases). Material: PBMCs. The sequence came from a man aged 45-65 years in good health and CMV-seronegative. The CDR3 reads CASSLQQDAGETQYF. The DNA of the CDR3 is TGCGCCAGCAGCCTCCAACAAGATGCGGGGGAGACCCAGTACTTC.